What follows are 28 T cell receptor beta chains derived from one specimen sequenced in a study of blood T cells in healthy people across ages. For the second PCR, which ran for roughly 6 to 12 cycles, a sample-barcoded 5' primer and a J-beta primer mix were used. From the 5' RACE reads, TCRdb called clonotypes with MiXCR, one entry per CDR3 protein. The sample has roughly 800,000 distinct CDR3 sequences; roughly 64% are singletons. The sequenced sample consisted of blood. Every receptor here comes from a man aged 30 to 45 in good health.

This clonotype was observed a handful of times. The CDR3, as DNA: TGCAGCCCTGTCCCCGTCCTCTCCGAAGAGCAGTACTTC. This translates into CSPVPVLSEEQYF. The chain carries TRBV29-1 and TRBJ2-7; no clear D. Trimming cost V 8 bases and J 7 bases, with 21 bases left between them. Germline V gene lookup returns CDR1 SQVTM and CDR2 ANQGSEA. This CDR3 has 13 amino acids.

This clonotype was observed a handful of times. V is TRBV20-1 and J is TRBJ1-2, with D maybe TRBD1 (5 bases). The germline CDR1 and CDR2 sequences are DFQATT and SNEGSKA (reference sequence). The CDR3 has 14 residues. Trimming stripped 3 bases from V and 6 bases from J, with 17 bases between. As DNA, the CDR3 is TGCAGTGCTAGCACTGAGAACAGGATAAATGGCTACACCTTC. It is translated as CSASTENRINGYTF.

The chain joins TRBV18 to TRBJ2-1; D may be TRBD1 (5 bases). Germline loops: CDR1 KGHSH, CDR2 LQKENI. The CDR3 is 15 residues long. Trimming took 6 bases from V and 7 from J, leaving 19 bases between them. The CDR3 DNA sequence: TGTGCCAGCTCCCCCCAGGGCGTCAAAGGGAATGAGCAGTTCTTC. Translated, it gives CASSPQGVKGNEQFF.

This clonotype showed up just a few times. J is TRBJ1-2 and V is TRBV28; no reliable D call. The CDR3 has 14 residues. V dropped 7 bases and J dropped 5 bases, with 17 bases sitting between them. Germline V gives CDR1 MDHEN, CDR2 SYDVKM. The CDR3 DNA is TGTGCCAGCACCGTTAGGACCCGGTTTTATGGCTACACCTTC. Protein product: CASTVRTRFYGYTF.

A single count supports this clonotype. The V and J genes are TRBV3-1 and TRBJ1-1, with D possibly TRBD1 on 6 matching bases. The CDR3 spans 13 residues. The ends were cut back, 0 bases at V and 7 bases at J, with 9 bases in the middle. Germline V gene lookup returns CDR1 LGHDT and CDR2 YNNKEL (reference sequence). CDR3 DNA: TGTGCCAGCAGCCAAGATAAGGGGGTTGAAGCTTTCTTT. It specifies CASSQDKGVEAFF.

The chain employs TRBV5-1 and TRBJ1-2; 7 bases align to TRBD1. J gave up 8 bases and V 3 bases, and 10 bases lay outside the gene matches. Germline V gives CDR1 SGHRS, CDR2 YFSETQ. The CDR3 runs 14 residues. The DNA for the CDR3 is TGCGCCAGCAGCTGGGGGACAGCCCTGGGAGGCTACACCTTC. Translating gives CASSWGTALGGYTF.

This clonotype has just a few counts. The chain uses TRBV10-2 and TRBJ2-1; D perhaps matches TRBD2 (6 bases). The V gene's germline CDR1 is WSHSY and CDR2 SAAADI. The CDR3 spans 16 residues. The V gene lost 0 bases and the J gene lost 0 bases, with 9 bases spanning the gap. The CDR3 DNA follows: TGCGCCAGCAGTGAGTCTAGAGCGGGCTCCTACAATGAGCAGTTCTTC. Its translation is CASSESRAGSYNEQFF.

There are a few counts of this clonotype. The chain carries TRBV20-1 and TRBJ2-5; possibly TRBD1 for D (6 bases). Germline V CDR1 and CDR2: DFQATT, SNEGSKA (reference sequence). The CDR3 runs to 14 residues. This CDR3 is CVPGQRIGGETQYF. CDR3 nucleotides: TGCGTACCGGGACAACGGATAGGTGGAGAGACCCAGTACTTC.

The V gene is TRBV12-3 or TRBV12-4, the J gene TRBJ2-7, with D possibly matching TRBD1 (6 bases). The CDR3 has 14 amino acids. V was pared by 3 bases and J by 6 bases, with 15 bases between. The CDR3 DNA follows: TGTGCCAGCAGTTTTCAGGACAGTGGGCGCGAGCAGTACTTC. Translating gives CASSFQDSGREQYF.

This chain links TRBV7-8 with TRBJ2-3, with D possibly being TRBD1 or TRBD2 (6 bases each). Germline values: CDR1 SGHVS, CDR2 FQNEAQ. CDR3 length equals 16 residues. V lost 5 bases and J 6 bases, leaving 21 bases between the germline ends. DNA for the CDR3: TGTGCCAGCAGCCCACGAGGGGGGATTAGGTTGGATACGCAGTATTTT. This translates into CASSPRGGIRLDTQYF.

This rearrangement joins TRBV7-2 to TRBJ2-4; 7 bases line up with TRBD2. The length of the CDR3 is 15 residues. After removal of 0 bases from V and 13 bases from J, the junction contained 12 bases not matched to a gene. Looked up from germline, CDR1 is SGHTA and CDR2 is FQGNSA. DNA for the CDR3: TGTGCCAGCAGCTTAGCCCCGGCGGGGGAGAGGGAGCAGTACTTC. Its translation: CASSLAPAGEREQYF.

This sequence joins TRBV28 and TRBJ1-2; D call uncertain. V shed 6 bases and J shed 4 bases, with 9 bases lying between them. Germline V gene data show CDR1 as MDHEN and CDR2 as SYDVKM. This CDR3 comprises 12 residues. Here the CDR3 DNA reads TGTGCCAGCAGCGATGACCTCTATGGCTACACCTTC. Amino acids: CASSDDLYGYTF.

CDR3 amino acids: CASSDSVPTDTQYF. DNA of the CDR3: TGTGCCAGCAGTGATAGCGTGCCCACAGATACGCAGTATTTT. The genes are TRBV2 and TRBJ2-3, with D possibly TRBD2 on 5 matching bases. In germline, CDR1 is SNHLY, CDR2 FYNNEI. The CDR3 spans 14 residues. Between the trimmed V and J ends, which lost 3 bases and 2 bases, there was a span of 9 bases. Looking up the rest from reference TRBV2 and TRBJ2-3 gives the full variable domain: EPEVTQTPSHQVTQMGQEVILRCVPISNHLYFYWYRQILGQKVEFLVSFYNNEISEKSEIFDDQFSVERPDGSNFTLKIRSTKLEDSAMYFCASSDSVPTDTQYFGPGTRLTVL.

The chain links TRBV6-5 to TRBJ2-1; TRBD1 agrees at 7 bases. CDR1 and CDR2 from the germline V gene are MNHEY and SVGAGI. Germline trimming cut 2 bases from V and 12 bases from J; bases unmatched to any gene: 4. The CDR3 is 12 amino acids. CDR3 DNA sequence: TGTGCCAGCAGTTACGAGGGGGCGCGGCAGTTCTTC. Its translation: CASSYEGARQFF.

This clonotype appeared a few times. The rearrangement joins TRBV12-5 to TRBJ2-4; 10 nucleotides match TRBD2. Germline V CDR1 and CDR2: LGHNT, FRNRAP. Trimming took 7 bases from V and 2 from J; bases not matched to a gene: 8. CDR3 size: 16 residues. CDR3 amino acids: CASAAGGGGPKNIQYF. The DNA for the CDR3 is TGTGCTAGTGCAGCGGGAGGGGGCGGACCCAAAAACATTCAGTACTTC.

The chain recombines TRBV29-1 with TRBJ2-3; D is possibly TRBD2 (5 bases). Germline V lookup: CDR1 SQVTM, CDR2 ANQGSEA. The CDR3 loop spans 14 amino acids. Between the trimmed V and J ends, which lost 5 bases and 8 bases, there was a span of 20 bases. CDR3 sequence (DNA): TGCAGCGTTCCACAAGGCCCCTCCCGGGGTACGCAGTATTTT. Its protein is CSVPQGPSRGTQYF.

The CDR3 DNA reads TGTGCCAGCAACAGACAGAACAACATTCAGTACTTC. Translation gives CASNRQNNIQYF. The chain combines TRBV28 with TRBJ2-4; TRBD1 might be the D (5 bases). The germline gives CDR1 MDHEN, CDR2 SYDVKM. Trimming took off 7 bases at V and 7 bases at J, with 11 bases between the two ends. The CDR3 extends over 12 amino acids.

V usage is TRBV7-2 and J usage is TRBJ2-5; a weak D match, TRBD2 (5 bases). This CDR3 comprises 15 residues. The germline V and J ends were trimmed by 5 bases and 11 bases, with 24 bases remaining between them. From germline, CDR1 is SGHTA and CDR2 FQGNSA. CDR3 nucleotide sequence: TGTGCCAGCAGCCCGTCGCGGGCGGTCCTTGGTGAGCAGTACTTC. It codes for CASSPSRAVLGEQYF.

This clonotype was recorded once. V usage is TRBV7-2 and J usage is TRBJ1-6; 8 bases fit TRBD1. In germline, CDR1 is SGHTA, CDR2 FQGNSA. The V gene end was trimmed by 3 bases and the J gene end by 3 bases; junction bases not matched to a gene: 1. The CDR3 covers 15 residues. Here the CDR3 DNA reads TGTGCCAGCAGCTTTGGGACAGGCTATAATTCACCCCTCCACTTT. Protein product: CASSFGTGYNSPLHF.

The table lists this clonotype with a few counts. The chain recombines TRBV25-1 with TRBJ2-7; the D is unclear. This CDR3 contains 14 residues. The germline V gene has CDR1 MGHDK and CDR2 SYGVNS. V was trimmed by 5 bases and J by 0 bases, leaving 11 bases between them. The chain's CDR3 is CASSKGPSSYEQYF. CDR3 coding DNA: TGTGCCAGCAGTAAAGGCCCCAGCTCCTACGAGCAGTACTTC.

The chain is built from TRBV12-3 or TRBV12-4 and TRBJ1-2, with D perhaps TRBD1 (5 bases). Trimming left V 10 bases short and J 2 bases short, with 20 bases between. The CDR3 covers 15 residues. CDR3 in amino acids: CATLSTGTGNYGYTF. In DNA form, the CDR3 reads TGTGCCACTCTAAGCACCGGGACGGGGAACTATGGCTACACCTTC.

This chain links TRBV20-1 with TRBJ1-2; D gene unclear. The length of the CDR3 is 13 residues. The V end was cut by 6 bases, the J end by 3 bases, with 14 bases between. Germline V gene sequence: CDR1 DFQATT, CDR2 SNEGSKA (reference sequence). CDR3 amino acids: CSARTQEDYGYTF. CDR3 nucleotide sequence: TGCAGTGCGCGGACTCAGGAGGACTATGGCTACACCTTC.

The chain combines TRBV6-1 with TRBJ2-2, with 11 bases lining up with TRBD1. The CDR3 is made up of 13 amino acids. Germline-derived CDR1 and CDR2 are MNHNS and SASEGT. V shed 10 bases and J 5 bases; nucleotides not matched to a gene: 3. CDR3 sequence (DNA): TGTGCCATCGGGACAGGGGGGACCGGGGAGCTGTTTTTT. It specifies CAIGTGGTGELFF.

The chain carries TRBV9 and TRBJ2-1, with D perhaps TRBD2 (5 bases). CDR1 and CDR2 (germline): SGDLS, YYNGEE. The germline V and J ends were trimmed by 0 bases and 0 bases, with 10 bases remaining between them. The CDR3 sequence is 16 residues long. The CDR3 DNA reads as TGTGCCAGCAGCGTAGTGGGGAGAAGCTCCTACAATGAGCAGTTCTTC. It translates to CASSVVGRSSYNEQFF. Full variable domain (missing parts from reference TRBV9 and TRBJ2-1): DSGVTQTPKHLITATGQRVTLRCSPRSGDLSVYWYQQSLDQGLQFLIQYYNGEERAKGNILERFSAQQFPDLHSELNLSSLELGDSALYFCASSVVGRSSYNEQFFGPGTRLTVL.

This chain connects TRBV15 to TRBJ2-5; D perhaps matches TRBD2 (7 bases). The CDR3 spans 17 residues. Germline V gene data show CDR1 as LNHNV and CDR2 as YYDKDF (reference sequence). V was cut by 2 bases and J by 2 bases, with 18 bases left in between. The CDR3 DNA follows: TGTGCCACCAGCAGACCGGAGTCGGGGGGCTGGCAAGAGACCCAGTACTTC. It encodes CATSRPESGGWQETQYF.

The chain uses TRBV27 and TRBJ1-2; the D gene is possibly TRBD1 (5 bases). Germline loops: CDR1 MNHEY, CDR2 SMNVEV (reference sequence). CDR3 length: 15 amino acids. The V and J ends lost 2 bases and 0 bases respectively, with 10 bases between them. The CDR3 DNA follows: TGTGCCAGCAGTTTAAAGGGGACGGCTAACTATGGCTACACCTTC. This sequence encodes CASSLKGTANYGYTF.

This clonotype was recorded a few times. The chain's CDR3 is CAWSGPAQETQYF. CDR3 DNA sequence: TGTGCCTGGAGTGGCCCAGCCCAAGAGACCCAGTACTTC. V usage is TRBV30 and J usage is TRBJ2-5; D uncertain. The CDR3 has 13 amino acids. Germline CDR1 is GTSNPN and CDR2 is SVGIG (reference sequence). Trimming pared 1 base from V and 1 base from J, leaving 7 bases between. The full variable domain, in which reference TRBV30 and TRBJ2-5 provide the parts outside the CDR3, is SQTIHQWPATLVQPVGSPLSLECTVEGTSNPNLYWYRQAAGRGLQLLFYSVGIGQISSEVPQNLSASRPQDRQFILSSKKLLLSDSGFYLCAWSGPAQETQYFGPGTRLLVL.

The rearrangement joins TRBV3-1 to TRBJ2-4, with a tentative D call TRBD2 (5 bases). The CDR3 has 13 amino acids. From germline, CDR1 is LGHDT and CDR2 YNNKEL (reference sequence). V lost 4 bases and J 15 bases, leaving 19 bases between the germline ends. The CDR3 reads CASSPGGESVLYF. The CDR3, as DNA: TGTGCCAGCAGCCCCGGAGGCGAGAGTGTTCTGTACTTC.